The text below deals with one T cell receptor (beta chain). The antigen is unknown. One junction end does not reproduce the germline sequence, and a read error may be involved. The sample comes from a study of CD8 T cells in ankylosing spondylitis. The germline V gene encodes CDR1 MDHEN and CDR2 SYDVKM. This CDR3 contains 14 residues. Study-wide results and caveats: Disease-linked clones were reportedly significantly enriched in matched ankylosing spondylitis synovial fluid. A number of the motif variants had already been described in reactive arthritis synovial fluid and blood. Eight highly homologous variants made up a TCR beta motif, and this motif appeared characteristic of ankylosing spondylitis blood.

In TCRdb, the 5' RACE reads were re-called with MiXCR into one record per CDR3 protein. The sample has 150,000 to 200,000 distinct CDR3 sequences; about 16% are singletons. This TCR came from a male donor with ankylosing spondylitis or in good health (not recorded which). Material: blood, either unsorted or a sorted T cell fraction (not recorded which). The V and J genes are TRBV28 and TRBJ2-2, with D unclear. This CDR3 reads CVSSSYRNTGELFF. The CDR3 coding sequence is TGTGTCAGCAGTTCCTACAGGAACACCGGGGAGCTGTTTTTT. Supplemented by reference TRBV28 and TRBJ2-2, the full variable domain reads DVKVTQSSRYLVKRTGEKVFLECVQDMDHENMFWYRQDPGLGLRLIYFSYDVKMKEKGDIPEGYSVSREKKERFSLILESASTNQTSMYLCVSSSYRNTGELFFGEGSRLTVL.